These 2 T cell receptor beta chains were sequenced from one sample in a study of T cell responses to AZD1222 COVID-19 vaccine. The protocol was immunoSEQ multiplex PCR, while the TCRdb copy is restricted to in-frame clones and leaves out a portion. The sample shows 100,000 to 120,000 clones, around 90% of them seen only once. This material consisted of peripheral blood, taken 28 days after the second AZD1222 dose. All receptors derive from an adult who received the AZD1222 COVID-19 vaccine.

The V call is TRBV5-1, the J call TRBJ2-7, with 12 bases fitting TRBD2. V trimming: 3 bases; J trimming: 6 bases; junction bases outside the gene matches: 10. Germline V lookup: CDR1 SGHRS, CDR2 YFSETQ. The CDR3 has 16 residues. The CDR3 sequence is CASSSFPGLAGCEQYF. CDR3 nucleotides: TGCGCCAGCAGCTCGTTTCCGGGACTAGCGGGCTGCGAGCAGTACTTC.

The chain has TRBV6-5 and TRBJ1-1, with D perhaps TRBD1 (5 bases). The germline CDR1 and CDR2 sequences are MNHEY and SVGAGI. The length of the CDR3 is 14 residues. Trimming pared 10 bases from V and 5 bases from J, leaving 20 bases between. The CDR3 is CANRTLAPGTEAFF. For the CDR3, the DNA is TGTGCCAACAGAACTTTGGCCCCAGGGACTGAAGCTTTCTTT.